This T cell receptor (beta chain) was documented in a study of OX40 agonist ivuxolimab in advanced cancers. Overall study context: Those enrolled were 82.7% male, with a mean age of about 66 years and ages from 23 to 79. It was permissible to have had prior anti-PD-1, anti-PD-L1 or anti-CTLA-4 therapy, and more than 30% had some.

The CDR3 has 15 amino acids. V lost 2 bases and J 0 bases, leaving 10 bases between the germline ends. Germline CDR1 is SGHNT and CDR2 is YENEEA. Generated by immunoSEQ multiplex PCR, the TCRdb table keeps only in-frame clones and is missing some. The data contain approximately 60,000 clones, about four fifths of them singletons. On this clone: Its cognate antigen is unknown.

Study results and caveats: Relative to CD4+ cells, CD8+ T cells on average had more expanded clones. At doses 0.1 to 3.0 mg/kg, CD4+ and CD8+ clones expanded.

The chain uses TRBV11-3 and TRBJ1-1, with D hard to call. This TCR was sampled from an adult with an advanced solid tumor such as melanoma, head and neck, liver or kidney cancer. This sample comprised CD4+ or CD8+ T cells sorted from blood, obtained in a trial of the OX40 agonist ivuxolimab. This CDR3 reads CASSLYGGMNTEAFF. The CDR3 DNA reads TGTGCCAGCAGCTTATACGGTGGAATGAACACTGAAGCTTTCTTT.